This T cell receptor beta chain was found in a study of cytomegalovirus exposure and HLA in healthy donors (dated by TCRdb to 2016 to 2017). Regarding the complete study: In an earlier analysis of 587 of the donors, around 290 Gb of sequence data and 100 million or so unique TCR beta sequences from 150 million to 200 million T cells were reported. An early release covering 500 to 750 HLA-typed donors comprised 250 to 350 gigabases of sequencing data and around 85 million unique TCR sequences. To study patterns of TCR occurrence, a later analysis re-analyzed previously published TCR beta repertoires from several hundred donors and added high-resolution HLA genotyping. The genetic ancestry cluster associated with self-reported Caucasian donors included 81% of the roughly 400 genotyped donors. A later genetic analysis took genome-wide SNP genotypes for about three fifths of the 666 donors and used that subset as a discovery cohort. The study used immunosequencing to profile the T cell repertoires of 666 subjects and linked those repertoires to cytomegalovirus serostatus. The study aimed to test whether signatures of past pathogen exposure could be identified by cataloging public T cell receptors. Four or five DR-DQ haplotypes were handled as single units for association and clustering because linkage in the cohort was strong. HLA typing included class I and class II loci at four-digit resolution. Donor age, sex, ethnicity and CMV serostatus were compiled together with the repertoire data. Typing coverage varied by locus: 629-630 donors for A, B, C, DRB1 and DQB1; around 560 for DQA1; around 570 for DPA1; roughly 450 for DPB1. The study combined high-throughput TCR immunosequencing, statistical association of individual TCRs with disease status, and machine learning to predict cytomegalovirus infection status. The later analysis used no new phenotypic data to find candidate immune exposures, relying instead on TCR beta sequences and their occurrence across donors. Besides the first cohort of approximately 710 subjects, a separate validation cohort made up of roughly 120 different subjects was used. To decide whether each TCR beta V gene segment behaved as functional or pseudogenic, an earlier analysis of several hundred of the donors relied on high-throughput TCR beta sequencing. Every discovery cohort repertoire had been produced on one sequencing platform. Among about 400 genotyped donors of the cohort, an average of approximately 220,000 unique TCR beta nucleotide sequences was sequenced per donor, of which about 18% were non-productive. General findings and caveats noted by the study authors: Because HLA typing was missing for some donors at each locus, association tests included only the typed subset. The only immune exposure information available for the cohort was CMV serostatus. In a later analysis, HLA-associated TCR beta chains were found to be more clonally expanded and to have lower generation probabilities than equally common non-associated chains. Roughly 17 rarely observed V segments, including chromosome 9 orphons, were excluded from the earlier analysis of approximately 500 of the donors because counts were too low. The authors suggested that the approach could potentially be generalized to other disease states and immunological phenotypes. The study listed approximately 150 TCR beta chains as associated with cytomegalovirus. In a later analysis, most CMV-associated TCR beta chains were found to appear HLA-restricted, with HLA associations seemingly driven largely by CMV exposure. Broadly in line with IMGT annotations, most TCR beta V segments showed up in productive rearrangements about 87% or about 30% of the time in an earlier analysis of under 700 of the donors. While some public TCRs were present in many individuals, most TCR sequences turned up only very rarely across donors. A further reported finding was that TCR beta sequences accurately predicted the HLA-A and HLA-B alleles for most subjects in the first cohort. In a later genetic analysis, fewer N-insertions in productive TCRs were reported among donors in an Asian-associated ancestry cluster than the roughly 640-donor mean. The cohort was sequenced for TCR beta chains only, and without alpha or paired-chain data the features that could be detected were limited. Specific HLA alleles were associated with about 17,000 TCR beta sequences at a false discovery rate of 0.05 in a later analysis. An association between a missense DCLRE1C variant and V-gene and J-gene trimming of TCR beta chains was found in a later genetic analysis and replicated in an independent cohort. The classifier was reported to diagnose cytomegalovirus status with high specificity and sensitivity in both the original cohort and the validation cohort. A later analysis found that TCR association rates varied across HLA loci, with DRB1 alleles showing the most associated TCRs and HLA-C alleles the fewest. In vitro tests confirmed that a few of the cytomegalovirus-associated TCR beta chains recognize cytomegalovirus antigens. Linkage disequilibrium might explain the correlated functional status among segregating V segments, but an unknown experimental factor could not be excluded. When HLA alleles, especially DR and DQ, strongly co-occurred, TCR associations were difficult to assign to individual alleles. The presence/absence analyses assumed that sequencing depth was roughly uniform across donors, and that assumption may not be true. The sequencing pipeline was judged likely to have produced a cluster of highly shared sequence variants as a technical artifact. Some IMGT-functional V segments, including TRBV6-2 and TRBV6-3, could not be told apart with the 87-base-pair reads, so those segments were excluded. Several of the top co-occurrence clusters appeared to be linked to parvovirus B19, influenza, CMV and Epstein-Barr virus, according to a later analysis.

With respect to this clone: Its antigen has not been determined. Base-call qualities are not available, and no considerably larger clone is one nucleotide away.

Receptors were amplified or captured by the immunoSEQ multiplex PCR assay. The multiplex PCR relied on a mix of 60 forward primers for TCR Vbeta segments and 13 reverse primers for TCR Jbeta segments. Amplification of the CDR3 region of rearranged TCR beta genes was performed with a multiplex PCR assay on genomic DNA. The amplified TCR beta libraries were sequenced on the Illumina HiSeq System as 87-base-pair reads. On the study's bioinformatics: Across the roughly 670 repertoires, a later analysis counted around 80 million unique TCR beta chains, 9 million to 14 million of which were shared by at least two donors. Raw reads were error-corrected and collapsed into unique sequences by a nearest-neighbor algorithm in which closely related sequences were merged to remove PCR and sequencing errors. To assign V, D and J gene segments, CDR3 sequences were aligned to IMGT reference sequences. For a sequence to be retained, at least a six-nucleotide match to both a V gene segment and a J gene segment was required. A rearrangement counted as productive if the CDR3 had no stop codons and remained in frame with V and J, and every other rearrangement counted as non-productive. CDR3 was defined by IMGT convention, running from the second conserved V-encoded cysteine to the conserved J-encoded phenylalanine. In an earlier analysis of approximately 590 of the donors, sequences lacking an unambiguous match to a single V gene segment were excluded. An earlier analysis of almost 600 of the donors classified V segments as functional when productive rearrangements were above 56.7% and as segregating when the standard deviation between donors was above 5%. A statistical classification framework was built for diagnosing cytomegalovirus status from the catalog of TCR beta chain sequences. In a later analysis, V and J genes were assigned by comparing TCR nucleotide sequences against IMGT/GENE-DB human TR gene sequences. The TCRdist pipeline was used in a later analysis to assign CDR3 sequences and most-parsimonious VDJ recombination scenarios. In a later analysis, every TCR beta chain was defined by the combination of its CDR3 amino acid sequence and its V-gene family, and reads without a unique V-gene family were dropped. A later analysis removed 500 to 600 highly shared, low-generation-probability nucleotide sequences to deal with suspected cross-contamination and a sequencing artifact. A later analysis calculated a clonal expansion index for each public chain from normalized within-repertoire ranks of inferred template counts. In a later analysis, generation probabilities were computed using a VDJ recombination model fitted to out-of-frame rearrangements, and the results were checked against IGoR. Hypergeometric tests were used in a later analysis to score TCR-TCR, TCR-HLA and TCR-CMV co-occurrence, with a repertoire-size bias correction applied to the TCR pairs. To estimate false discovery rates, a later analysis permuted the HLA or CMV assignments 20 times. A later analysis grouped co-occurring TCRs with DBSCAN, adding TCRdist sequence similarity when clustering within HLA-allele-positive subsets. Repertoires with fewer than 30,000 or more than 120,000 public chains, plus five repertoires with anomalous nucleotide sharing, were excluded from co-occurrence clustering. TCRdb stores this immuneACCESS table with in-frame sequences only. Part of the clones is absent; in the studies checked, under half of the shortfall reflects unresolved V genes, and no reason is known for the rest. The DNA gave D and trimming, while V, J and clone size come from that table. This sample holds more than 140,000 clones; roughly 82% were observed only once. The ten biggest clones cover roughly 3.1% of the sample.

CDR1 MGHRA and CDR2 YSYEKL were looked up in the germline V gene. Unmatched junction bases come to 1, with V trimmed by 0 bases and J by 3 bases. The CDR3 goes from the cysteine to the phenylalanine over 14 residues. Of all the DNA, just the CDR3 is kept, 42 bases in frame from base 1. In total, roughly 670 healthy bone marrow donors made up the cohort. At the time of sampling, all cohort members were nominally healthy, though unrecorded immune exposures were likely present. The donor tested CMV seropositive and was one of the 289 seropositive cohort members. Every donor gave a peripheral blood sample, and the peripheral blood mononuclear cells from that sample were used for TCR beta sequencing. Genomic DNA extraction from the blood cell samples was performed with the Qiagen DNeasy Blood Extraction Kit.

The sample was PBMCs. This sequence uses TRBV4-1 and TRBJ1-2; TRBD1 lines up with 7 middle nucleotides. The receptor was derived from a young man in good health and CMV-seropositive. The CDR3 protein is CASSQEGTDYGYTF. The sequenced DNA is TGCGCCAGCAGCCAAGAAGGGACAGACTATGGCTACACCTTC.